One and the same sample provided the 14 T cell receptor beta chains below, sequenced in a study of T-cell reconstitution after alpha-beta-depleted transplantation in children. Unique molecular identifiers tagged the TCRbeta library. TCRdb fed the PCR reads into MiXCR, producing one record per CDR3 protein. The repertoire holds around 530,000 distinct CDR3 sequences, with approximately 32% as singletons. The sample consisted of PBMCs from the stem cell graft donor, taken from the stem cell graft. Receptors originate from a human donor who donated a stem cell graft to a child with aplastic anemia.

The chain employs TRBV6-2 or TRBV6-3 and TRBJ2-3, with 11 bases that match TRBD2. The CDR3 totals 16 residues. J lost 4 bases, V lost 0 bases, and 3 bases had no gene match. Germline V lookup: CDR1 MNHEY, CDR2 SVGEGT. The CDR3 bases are TGTGCCAGCAGTTACTCGGTAGCGGGAGGGGCAGATACGCAGTATTTT. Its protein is CASSYSVAGGADTQYF.

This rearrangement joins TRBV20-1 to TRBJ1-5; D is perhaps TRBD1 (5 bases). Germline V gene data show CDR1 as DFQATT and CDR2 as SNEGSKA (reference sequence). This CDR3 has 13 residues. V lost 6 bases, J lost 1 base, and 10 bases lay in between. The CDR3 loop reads CSAARQSNQPQHF. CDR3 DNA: TGCAGTGCAGCCCGACAGAGCAATCAGCCCCAGCATTTT.

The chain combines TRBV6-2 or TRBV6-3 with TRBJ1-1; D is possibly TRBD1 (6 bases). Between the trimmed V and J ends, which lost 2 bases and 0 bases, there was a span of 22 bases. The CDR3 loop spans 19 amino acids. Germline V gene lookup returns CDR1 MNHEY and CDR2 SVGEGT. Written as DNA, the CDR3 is TGTGCCAGCAGTTACAGAAGGACAGCCTGGGCCCAAATGAACACTGAAGCTTTCTTT. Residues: CASSYRRTAWAQMNTEAFF.

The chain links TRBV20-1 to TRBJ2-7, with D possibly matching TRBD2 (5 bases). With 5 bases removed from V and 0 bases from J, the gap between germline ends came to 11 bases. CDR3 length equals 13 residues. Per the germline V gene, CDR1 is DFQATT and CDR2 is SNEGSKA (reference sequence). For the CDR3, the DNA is TGCAGTGCTGGACTTTCGGACTCCTACGAGCAGTACGTC. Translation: CSAGLSDSYEQYV.

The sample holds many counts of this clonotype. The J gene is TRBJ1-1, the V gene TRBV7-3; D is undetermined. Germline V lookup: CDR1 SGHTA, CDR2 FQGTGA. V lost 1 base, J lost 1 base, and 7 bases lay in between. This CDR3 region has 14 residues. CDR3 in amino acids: CASSLIAGNTEAFF. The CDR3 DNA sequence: TGTGCCAGCAGCTTAATCGCGGGGAACACTGAAGCTTTCTTT.

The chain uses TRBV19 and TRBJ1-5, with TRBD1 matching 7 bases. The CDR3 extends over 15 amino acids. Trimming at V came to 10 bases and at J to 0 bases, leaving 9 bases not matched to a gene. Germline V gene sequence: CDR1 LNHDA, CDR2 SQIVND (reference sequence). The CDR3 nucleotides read TGTGCCACTTCACGGGACAGAAATAGCAATCAGCCCCAGCATTTT. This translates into CATSRDRNSNQPQHF.

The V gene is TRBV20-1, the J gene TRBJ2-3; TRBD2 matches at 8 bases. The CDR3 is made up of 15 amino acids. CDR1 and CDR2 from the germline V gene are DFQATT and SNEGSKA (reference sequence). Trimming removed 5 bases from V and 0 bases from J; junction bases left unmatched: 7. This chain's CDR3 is CSAGRASGSTDTQYF. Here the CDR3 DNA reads TGCAGTGCTGGGCGGGCTAGCGGGAGCACAGATACGCAGTATTTT.

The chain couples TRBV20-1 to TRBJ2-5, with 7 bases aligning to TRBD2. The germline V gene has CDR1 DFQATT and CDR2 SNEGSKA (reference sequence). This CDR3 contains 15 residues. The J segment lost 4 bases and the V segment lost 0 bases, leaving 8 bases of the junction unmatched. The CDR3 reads CSARDGAGVGETQYF. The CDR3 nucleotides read TGCAGTGCTAGAGATGGGGCGGGAGTAGGAGAGACCCAGTACTTC.

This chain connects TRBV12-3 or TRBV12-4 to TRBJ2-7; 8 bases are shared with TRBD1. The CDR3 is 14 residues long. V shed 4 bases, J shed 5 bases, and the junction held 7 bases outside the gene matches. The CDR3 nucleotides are TGTGCCAGCAGTTCCCAATCGACAGGGGACGAGCAGTACGTC. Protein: CASSSQSTGDEQYV.

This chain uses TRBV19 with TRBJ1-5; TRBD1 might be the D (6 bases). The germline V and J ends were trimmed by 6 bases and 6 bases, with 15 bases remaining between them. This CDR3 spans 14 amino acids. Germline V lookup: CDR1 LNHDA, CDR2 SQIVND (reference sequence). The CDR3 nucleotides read TGTGCCAGTAGGGGACCGGGGGGCAGTCAGCCCCAGCATTTT. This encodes CASRGPGGSQPQHF.

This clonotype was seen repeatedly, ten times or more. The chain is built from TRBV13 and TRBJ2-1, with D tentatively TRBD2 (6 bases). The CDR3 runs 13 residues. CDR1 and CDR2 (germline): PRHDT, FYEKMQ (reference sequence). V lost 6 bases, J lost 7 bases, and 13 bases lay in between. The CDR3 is CASSVEGLNEQFF. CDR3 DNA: TGTGCCAGCAGTGTGGAGGGCCTGAATGAGCAGTTCTTC. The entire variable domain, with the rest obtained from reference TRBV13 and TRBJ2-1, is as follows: AAGVIQSPRHLIKEKRETATLKCYPIPRHDTVYWYQQGPGQDPQFLISFYEKMQSDKGSIPDRFSAQQFSDYHSELNMSSLELGDSALYFCASSVEGLNEQFFGPGTRLTVL.

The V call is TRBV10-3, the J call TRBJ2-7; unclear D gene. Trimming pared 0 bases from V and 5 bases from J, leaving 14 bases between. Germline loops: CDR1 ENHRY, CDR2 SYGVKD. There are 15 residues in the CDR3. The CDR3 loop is CAISESSLGSNEQYF. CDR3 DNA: TGTGCCATCAGTGAGTCGAGTTTGGGCAGCAACGAGCAGTACTTC.

The chain's CDR3 is CASEGGDANYGYTF. The CDR3 coding sequence is TGTGCCAGCGAGGGGGGGGACGCGAACTATGGCTACACCTTC. The chain is built from TRBV7-1 and TRBJ1-2, with a tentative D call TRBD1 (6 bases). TRBV7-1 has ORF status, its function being uncertain. V lost 8 bases, J lost 2 bases, and 15 bases lay in between. This CDR3 has 14 residues.

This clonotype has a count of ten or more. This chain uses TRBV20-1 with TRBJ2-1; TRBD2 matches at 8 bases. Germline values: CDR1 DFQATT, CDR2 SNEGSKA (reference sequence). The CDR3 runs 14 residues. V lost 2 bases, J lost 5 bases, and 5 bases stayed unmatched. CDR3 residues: CSARPGGPHNEQFF. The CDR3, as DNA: TGCAGTGCTAGACCGGGAGGGCCGCACAATGAGCAGTTCTTC.